This T cell receptor (beta chain) appears in the sequencing data of a study of blood T cell repertoires in COVID-19 (TCRdb year 2020). Regarding the complete study: Samples covering the acute and convalescent phases of COVID-19 were provided by collaborators in the United States, Italy and Spain. A freely available public database, intended as a resource for researchers studying the immune response to SARS-CoV-2, is where the repertoires were released. The samples were drawn from the first 160 participants of the ongoing ImmuneRACE study and from 1,200 or so subjects provided by 6 global collaborators. Nearly every sample came with metadata listing a de-identified subject ID, COVID-19 status, age in years and sex. The material from the prospective study consisted of cDNA or gDNA derived from T cells, B-cell-depleted T cells, or PBMCs. HLA class I and class II types, where available, came from metadata supplied by the sample provider rather than from assay-based typing. Deeply sampled blood TCRbeta repertoires from subjects exposed to, actively infected with, or recovered from COVID-19 were included in the dataset.

At one collaborating source in Seattle, patients were enrolled during active infection and were followed longitudinally through the course of disease. Each collaborating institution followed its own protocols to collect whole blood in K2EDTA tubes. For TCRbeta analysis, collaborators shipped samples as frozen whole blood, isolated PBMCs, or DNA extracted from either of those sample types. Notes on this clone: Its antigen is unknown. No base-level quality is on record; no much larger clone is a single base apart.

TCRbeta CDR3 regions were amplified from genomic DNA by means of the immunoSEQ Assay, a bias-controlled multiplex PCR. The paper's processing steps were these. Nucleated cell counts per sample were estimated from amplification of reference gene primers within the assay. To quantify the absolute abundance of each unique TCRbeta CDR3 rearrangement, sequence reads were collapsed and filtered. For each sample, productive Simpson clonality was calculated as the square root of Simpson's diversity index across productive rearrangements. TCRdb's version of the immuneACCESS table is confined to in-frame rearrangements and falls short of the full clone set. An unresolved V gene accounts for under half of the shortfall where checked; the remainder is of unknown origin. That table supplies the V and J calls and clone size; D and trimming were determined from the DNA. For this sample the table gives roughly 86,000 clones, of which 70% to 90% were detected only once. The top ten hold 2.5% to 3.5% of the sample.

V loses 5 bases at its end and J loses 5 bases; junction bases beyond the gene matches: 9. The germline V gene gives CDR1 as KGHSH and CDR2 as LQKENI. Taken from cysteine to phenylalanine, the CDR3 has 15 residues. Only the CDR3 portion is preserved as DNA: 45 bases, with reading frame beginning at the first base. Results and caveats for the whole study, not just this receptor: Clinical and demographic metadata were provided uncurated, with the amount varying by source and participant.

Sequenced: peripheral blood. Rearrangement joined TRBV18 to TRBJ2-5; TRBD1 fits 9 bases in the junction. This clonotype originated in a woman of 80 years or more with COVID-19, enrolled during active disease. The nucleotide sequence reads as follows: TGTGCCAGCTCAAGGTCGACAGGGGGACTGGAGACCCAGTACTTC. The resulting protein is CASSRSTGGLETQYF.